The rows below give T cell receptor beta chains drawn from one sample of a study of cytomegalovirus exposure and HLA in healthy donors. Repertoires were generated with immunoSEQ multiplex PCR, while TCRdb's copy carries only in-frame clones and drops some. The sample contains almost 95,000 clones, 50% to 80% of which appear only once. Input material: PBMCs. These receptors were taken from a man younger than 45 in good health and CMV-seronegative. The CDR3 runs from the conserved cysteine through the conserved F or W. The D gene is left open where the match is weak. Clone size is shown for a subset of rows, as once, few, many or a class of expanded clone.

size: NA
D: NA
V: TRBV9
J: TRBJ2-7
length: 15
DNA: TGTGCCAGCAGCGTAGGCGGCAGAGGAGCCTACGAGCAGTACTTC
CDR3: CASSVGGRGAYEQYF

size: NA
D: TRBD2
V: TRBV7-2
J: TRBJ2-1
length: 15
DNA: TGTGCCAGCAGCTTGACTAGCGGGCAGGTCGGAAAGCAGTTCTTC
CDR3: CASSLTSGQVGKQFF

size: NA
D: TRBD2
V: TRBV5-1
J: TRBJ2-3
length: 15
DNA: TGCGCCAGCAGCGGTGGGGCTAGCGGGGAAGATACGCAGTATTTT
CDR3: CASSGGASGEDTQYF

size: NA
D: NA
V: TRBV29-1
J: TRBJ1-2
length: 14
DNA: TGCAGCGTTGAAGAGTACGAGGGAAACTATGGCTACACCTTC
CDR3: CSVEEYEGNYGYTF

size: NA
D: TRBD2
V: TRBV7-2
J: TRBJ2-1
length: 16
DNA: TGTGCCAGCAGCTCTTATACTAGCGGGAGAGTCAATGAGCAGTTCTTC
CDR3: CASSSYTSGRVNEQFF

size: NA
D: NA
V: TRBV5-8
J: TRBJ2-7
length: 15
DNA: TGTGCCAGCAGCTTGTTAGCGGTGAGCTCCTACGAGCAGTACTTC
CDR3: CASSLLAVSSYEQYF

size: few
D: NA
V: TRBV7-3
J: TRBJ1-3
length: 18
DNA: TGTGCCAGCAGCTTAAACGCCGGGGGGGAGGGCTCTGGAAACACCATATATTTT
CDR3: CASSLNAGGEGSGNTIYF

size: NA
D: NA
V: TRBV6-6
J: TRBJ1-5
length: 15
DNA: TGTGCCAGCAGTTATAGGCAGGATAGCAATCAGCCCCAGCATTTT
CDR3: CASSYRQDSNQPQHF

size: few
D: TRBD1
V: TRBV18
J: TRBJ1-2
length: 15
DNA: TGTGCCAGCTCATCAATGACAGGGGGCGGCTATGGCTACACCTTC
CDR3: CASSSMTGGGYGYTF

size: NA
D: TRBD1
V: TRBV7-8
J: TRBJ1-1
length: 13
DNA: TGTGCCAGCAGCCTTCCGGGACAGATTGAAGCTTTCTTT
CDR3: CASSLPGQIEAFF

size: NA
D: NA
V: TRBV10-3
J: TRBJ2-4
length: 15
DNA: TGTGCCATCAGTGAGGGAGAGGGTGCCAAAAACATTCAGTACTTC
CDR3: CAISEGEGAKNIQYF

size: once
D: NA
V: TRBV28
J: TRBJ1-4
length: 12
DNA: TGTGCCGCGGGGAGGGCTAATGAAAAACTGTTTTTT
CDR3: CAAGRANEKLFF

size: NA
D: NA
V: TRBV18
J: TRBJ1-5
length: 15
DNA: TGTGCCAGCTCGGGGGCCCGGGGGGAGCAATCCCACCAGCATTTT
CDR3: CASSGARGEQSHQHF

size: once
D: TRBD1
V: TRBV10-3
J: TRBJ1-1
length: 13
DNA: TGTGCCATCAGTATTGGACAGGACACTGAAGCTTTCTTT
CDR3: CAISIGQDTEAFF

size: NA
D: TRBD1
V: TRBV30
J: TRBJ2-5
length: 15
DNA: TGTGCCTGGACCCCGGGACAGGTTGATTTGGAGACCCAGTACTTC
CDR3: CAWTPGQVDLETQYF

size: NA
D: NA
V: TRBV6-5
J: TRBJ1-2
length: 12
DNA: TGTGCCAGCAGCCCTGGAGGAGGCGGCTACACCTTC
CDR3: CASSPGGGGYTF

size: NA
D: NA
V: TRBV4-1
J: TRBJ2-7
length: 16
DNA: TGCGCCAGCAGCCACCAGAAAGTGGGACATCCCTACGAGCAGTACTTC
CDR3: CASSHQKVGHPYEQYF

size: NA
D: TRBD2
V: TRBV5-1
J: TRBJ2-7
length: 14
DNA: TGCGCCAGCAGCTCAGCGGGACCCTCCTACGAGCAGTACTTC
CDR3: CASSSAGPSYEQYF

size: NA
D: NA
V: TRBV28
J: TRBJ1-2
length: 15
DNA: TGTGCCAGCAGTAGTTTACCCACAGGGAGCTATGGCTACACCTTC
CDR3: CASSSLPTGSYGYTF

size: NA
D: TRBD1
V: TRBV6-1
J: TRBJ2-3
length: 14
DNA: TGTGCCAGCAGCAGACAGGGGGCAACAGATACGCAGTATTTT
CDR3: CASSRQGATDTQYF

size: few
D: NA
V: TRBV7-3
J: TRBJ2-7
length: 13
DNA: TGTGCCAGCAGCTTAGATACCTACTACGAGCAGTACTTC
CDR3: CASSLDTYYEQYF

size: NA
D: NA
V: TRBV9
J: TRBJ2-5
length: 15
DNA: TGTGCCAGCAGCGGACCAGGGGAAGGGAAAGAGACCCAGTACTTC
CDR3: CASSGPGEGKETQYF

size: NA
D: TRBD2
V: TRBV5-8
J: TRBJ2-5
length: 16
DNA: TGTGCCAGCAGCTTGAGCGGTGGCGGGGGGCAGGAGACCCAGTACTTC
CDR3: CASSLSGGGGQETQYF

size: once
D: NA
V: TRBV5-4
J: TRBJ2-2
length: 20
DNA: TGTGCCAGCAGCTTGGTAAGGGGACCGGGGGTTACGAGGATCACCGGGGAGCTGTTTTTT
CDR3: CASSLVRGPGVTRITGELFF

size: few
D: NA
V: TRBV19
J: TRBJ1-1
length: 15
DNA: TGTGCCAGTAGTATTTCTAGTGCCACGAACACTGAAGCTTTCTTT
CDR3: CASSISSATNTEAFF

size: NA
D: NA
V: TRBV25-1
J: TRBJ2-6
length: 16
DNA: TGTGCCAGCACCCAACAGGGAGGGGATGGGGCCAACGTCCTGACTTTC
CDR3: CASTQQGGDGANVLTF

size: few
D: NA
V: TRBV2
J: TRBJ2-2
length: 13
DNA: TGTGCCAGCAGTAACGGTGGCACCGGGGAGCTGTTTTTT
CDR3: CASSNGGTGELFF